The next 30 T cell receptor beta chains were all read from a single sample in a study of OX40 agonist ivuxolimab in advanced cancers. Produced via immunoSEQ multiplex PCR; TCRdb's table is partial and in-frame only. The sample comprises 65,000 to 90,000 clones, 85% to 90% of which are singletons, and roughly 0.51% rests with the top ten. The source material was CD4+ or CD8+ T cells sorted from blood, sampled in a trial of the OX40 agonist ivuxolimab. The receptors originated from an adult with an advanced solid tumor such as melanoma, head and neck, liver or kidney cancer.

This chain joins TRBV6-5 and TRBJ2-7, with 11 bases that match TRBD1. V dropped 6 bases and J dropped 2; count of bases not matched to a gene: 6. The germline gives CDR1 MNHEY, CDR2 SVGAGI. The CDR3 contains 15 residues. CDR3 region: CASRPGTGGPYEQYF. The CDR3 DNA reads TGTGCCAGCAGACCCGGGACAGGGGGACCCTACGAGCAGTACTTC.

CDR3 loop: CAWRGSGTGIYEQYF. As DNA, the CDR3 is TGTGCCTGGAGGGGATCCGGGACAGGGATTTACGAGCAGTACTTC. The J gene is TRBJ2-7, the V gene TRBV30, with 9 nucleotides matching TRBD1. After removal of 3 bases from V and 4 bases from J, the junction contained 10 bases not matched to a gene. CDR1 is GTSNPN, CDR2 SVGIG, per germline (reference sequence). The CDR3 covers 15 residues.

This chain uses TRBV6-5 with TRBJ1-5; TRBD1 agrees at 8 bases. CDR1 and CDR2 from the germline V gene are MNHEY and SVGAGI. This CDR3 is built from 15 residues. V lost 6 bases and J lost 9; bases outside the gene matches: 13. CDR3 amino acids: CASSPASGGPRPQHF. The CDR3 DNA follows: TGTGCCAGCAGCCCCGCCTCAGGGGGCCCACGGCCCCAGCATTTT.

In DNA form, the CDR3 reads TGTGCCAGCAGTGAAACTCCAGGGTCATACGAGCAGTACTTC. It specifies CASSETPGSYEQYF. The chain employs TRBV2 and TRBJ2-7; TRBD1 is a possible D gene (5 bases). Looked up from germline, CDR1 is SNHLY and CDR2 is FYNNEI. V shed 2 bases and J shed 4 bases, with 12 bases lying between them. This CDR3 comprises 14 residues.

The chain is built from TRBV29-1 and TRBJ2-5, with 10 bases lining up with TRBD2. TRBJ2-7 explains the end of the DNA better; the J call may be wrong. The CDR3 covers 14 residues. The germline CDR1 and CDR2 sequences are SQVTM and ANQGSEA. The CDR3 DNA follows: TGCAGCGTTAAGGTTGGGACTAGCGATTACGAGCAGTACTTC. Its translation: CSVKVGTSDYEQYF.

In the case of this clone: One junction end disagrees with the germline gene, perhaps due to a read error. This chain links TRBV28 with TRBJ2-7, with 10 bases matching TRBD2. CDR1 and CDR2 from the germline V gene are MDHEN and SYDVKM. The CDR3 extends over 15 amino acids. The CDR3 reads CASSFPSSGSYKQYF. In DNA form, the CDR3 reads TGTGCCAGCAGTTTTCCGTCTAGCGGGAGCTACAAGCAGTACTTC.

This chain connects TRBV18 to TRBJ2-5; D gene ambiguous. V dropped 3 bases and J dropped 2 bases, with 10 bases sitting between them. CDR1 is KGHSH and CDR2 is LQKENI in the germline V gene. This CDR3 has 14 residues. The CDR3 region is CASSPLGPQETQYF. CDR3 nucleotides: TGTGCCAGCTCACCGCTAGGGCCACAAGAGACCCAGTACTTC.

The J gene is TRBJ2-2, the V gene TRBV5-4; no clear D gene. Germline CDR1 SGHNT, CDR2 YYREEE (reference sequence). The CDR3 has 11 amino acids. The V and J ends lost 4 bases and 5 bases respectively, with 3 bases between them. CDR3 sequence: CASSQTGELFF. CDR3 coding DNA: TGTGCCAGCAGCCAGACCGGGGAGCTGTTTTTT.

This rearrangement joins TRBV6-5 to TRBJ2-7; D remains ambiguous. Germline CDR1 and CDR2: MNHEY and SVGAGI. CDR3 size: 14 residues. Deletions cut 5 bases from V and 1 base from J, with 12 bases between. The DNA for the CDR3 is TGTGCCAGCAGTCAGCGATGGGATTCCTACGAGCAGTACTTC. Its protein product is CASSQRWDSYEQYF.

This clone occurred once. The chain employs TRBV30 and TRBJ2-7; tentatively, D is TRBD1 or TRBD2 (5 bases each). CDR1 and CDR2 from the germline V gene are GTSNPN and SVGIG (reference sequence). CDR3 length: 10 amino acids. Trimming took 5 bases from V and 8 from J, leaving 10 bases between them. The CDR3 sequence: CAWGGIKQYF. The CDR3, as DNA: TGTGCCTGGGGGGGTATCAAGCAGTACTTC.

The chain couples TRBV6-6 to TRBJ2-2; D is ambiguous. V was pared by 1 base and J by 4 bases, with 7 bases between. The CDR3 is 14 amino acids. Germline V gene lookup returns CDR1 MNHNY and CDR2 SVGAGI (reference sequence). The CDR3 sequence is CASSYFGSTGELFF. In DNA, the CDR3 is TGTGCCAGCAGTTACTTCGGTTCCACCGGGGAGCTGTTTTTT.

This sequence joins TRBV2 and TRBJ2-5, with D possibly matching TRBD2 (5 bases). V lost 5 bases to trimming and J lost 5 bases, with 18 bases between them. Germline V gene data show CDR1 as SNHLY and CDR2 as FYNNEI. The length of the CDR3 is 15 residues. Here the CDR3 reads CASSSSAKRGETQYF. The CDR3 coding sequence is TGTGCCAGCAGTTCGAGCGCGAAGAGAGGGGAGACCCAGTACTTC.

This clone has just one count. The chain combines TRBV27 with TRBJ2-5; D is perhaps TRBD2 (5 bases). There are 13 residues in the CDR3. Germline assignment: CDR1 MNHEY and CDR2 SMNVEV (reference sequence). Trimming cost V 9 bases and J 0 bases, with 11 bases left between them. The CDR3 reads CASPAVYQETQYF. The CDR3 DNA sequence: TGTGCCAGTCCAGCGGTGTACCAAGAGACCCAGTACTTC.

This clone was detected a few times. V is TRBV19 and J is TRBJ1-1; D call uncertain. The CDR3 totals 15 residues. In germline, CDR1 is LNHDA, CDR2 SQIVND (reference sequence). The V end was cut by 0 bases, the J end by 0 bases, with 8 bases between. The CDR3: CASSIEGLLNTEAFF. The CDR3 DNA reads as TGTGCCAGTAGTATAGAGGGTCTGCTGAACACTGAAGCTTTCTTT.

V gene TRBV28 combines with J gene TRBJ1-4, with 7 bases fitting TRBD1. This CDR3 has 14 amino acids. With V trimmed by 8 bases and J by 5 bases, 8 bases remained unmatched. CDR1 and CDR2 (germline): MDHEN, SYDVKM. Here the CDR3 reads CASARQGGNEKLFF. For the CDR3, the DNA is TGTGCCAGCGCACGGCAGGGGGGGAATGAAAAACTGTTTTTT.

This clone came up a few times. The V gene is TRBV7-9, the J gene TRBJ1-5; the D is unclear. V lost 5 bases and J 4 bases, leaving 9 bases between the germline ends. CDR1 is SEHNR, CDR2 FQNEAQ, per germline (reference sequence). This CDR3 is built from 13 residues. The CDR3 loop is CASSATGNQPQHF. CDR3 DNA: TGTGCCAGCAGCGCGACGGGAAATCAGCCCCAGCATTTT.

This clone was seen once. This chain links TRBV18 with TRBJ2-2; 8 bases are shared with TRBD1. Germline assignment: CDR1 KGHSH and CDR2 LQKENI. V lost 2 bases to trimming and J lost 0 bases; unmatched junction nucleotides: 2. CDR3 size: 16 residues. Written as DNA, the CDR3 is TGTGCCAGCTCACCAGCGGGACAGGCGAACACCGGGGAGCTGTTTTTT. Protein sequence: CASSPAGQANTGELFF.

This chain joins TRBV14 and TRBJ2-7, with a possible D match to TRBD1 (5 bases). Germline-derived CDR1 and CDR2 are SGHDN and FVKESK. The length of the CDR3 is 14 residues. The germline V and J ends were trimmed by 4 bases and 4 bases, with 14 bases remaining between them. Here the CDR3 DNA reads TGTGCCAGCAGCCGGGGCCTCTTAGGTTACGAGCAGTACTTC. This encodes CASSRGLLGYEQYF.

With respect to this clone: One end of the junction varies from germline; a read error may be responsible. The rearrangement uses TRBV4-1 and TRBJ1-1; maybe TRBD1 (5 bases). Germline V CDR1 and CDR2: MGHRA, YSYEKL. The CDR3 spans 18 residues. CDR3 DNA sequence: TGCGCCAGCAGCCAAGACGCAGGGTCGGCTTGGGTGAACACTGAAGTTTTCTTT. Protein: CASSQDAGSAWVNTEVFF.

Only one count was recorded for this clone. The genes are TRBV5-1 and TRBJ2-1, with D maybe TRBD1 (6 bases). The CDR3 is made up of 15 amino acids. From germline, CDR1 is SGHRS and CDR2 YFSETQ. V was shortened by 0 bases and J by 7 bases, with 14 bases between the two germline ends. The CDR3 sequence is CASSLEGDPANEQFF. The DNA of the CDR3 is TGCGCCAGCAGCTTGGAGGGGGACCCGGCAAATGAGCAGTTCTTC.

The chain links TRBV9 to TRBJ2-3, with 8 bases identical to TRBD2. V lost 3 bases, J lost 6 bases, and 6 bases stayed unmatched. The CDR3 totals 14 residues. Germline assignment: CDR1 SGDLS and CDR2 YYNGEE. The CDR3 loop is CASSEGTSVDTQYF. In nucleotides, the CDR3 is TGTGCCAGCAGCGAGGGGACTAGTGTTGATACGCAGTATTTT.

J is TRBJ2-7 and V is TRBV27, with D maybe TRBD2 (5 bases). CDR3 length: 13 amino acids. Trimming removed 4 bases at V and 6 bases at J, with 13 bases between. Germline CDR1 reads MNHEY; CDR2 reads SMNVEV (reference sequence). This chain's CDR3 is CASSYEGTSEQYF. In DNA form, the CDR3 reads TGTGCCAGCAGTTATGAGGGAACGAGCGAGCAGTACTTC.

The V gene is TRBV19, the J gene TRBJ1-1; TRBD1 matches at 10 bases. Germline loops: CDR1 LNHDA, CDR2 SQIVND (reference sequence). Trimming removed 5 bases from V and 0 bases from J; junction bases left unmatched: 6. The CDR3 contains 16 residues. Here the CDR3 DNA reads TGTGCCAGTAGTCCTGACAGGGGGCGAGTGAACACTGAAGCTTTCTTT. Amino acid sequence: CASSPDRGRVNTEAFF.

This clone was found once. The gene calls are TRBV5-1 and TRBJ2-1; 9 nucleotides agree with TRBD2. CDR1 is SGHRS and CDR2 is YFSETQ in the germline V gene. V shed 1 base, J shed 3 bases, and the junction held 8 bases outside the gene matches. The CDR3 is 17 residues long. The CDR3 nucleotides read TGCGCCAGCAGCTTGATCGGCGCGGGAGGGAGCTACAATGAGCAGTTCTTC. It is translated as CASSLIGAGGSYNEQFF.

The V and J genes are TRBV29-1 and TRBJ2-5; D is unclear. The germline V gene encodes CDR1 SQVTM and CDR2 ANQGSEA. V was cut by 3 bases and J by 6 bases, with 8 bases left in between. The CDR3 extends over 11 amino acids. The chain's CDR3 is CSVELAKTQYF. DNA of the CDR3: TGCAGCGTTGAGCTGGCAAAGACCCAGTACTTC. Together with reference TRBV29-1 and TRBJ2-5, the CDR3 gives the full variable domain: SAVISQKPSRDICQRGTSLTIQCQVDSQVTMMFWYRQQPGQSLTLIATANQGSEATYESGFVIDKFPISRPNLTFSTLTVSNMSPEDSSIYLCSVELAKTQYFGPGTRLLVL.

The chain combines TRBV19 with TRBJ2-1; 8 nucleotides match TRBD2. Unmatched junction bases numbered 9, after V lost 3 bases and J lost 8 bases. This CDR3 has 15 residues. The germline V gene has CDR1 LNHDA and CDR2 SQIVND (reference sequence). The CDR3: CASSISGSRRDEQFF. In nucleotides, the CDR3 is TGTGCCAGTAGTATCAGCGGGAGCAGGAGAGATGAGCAGTTCTTC.

The V and J genes are TRBV9 and TRBJ1-2, with D unresolved. V shed 0 bases and J shed 8 bases, with 11 bases lying between them. This CDR3 contains 13 residues. CDR1 SGDLS and CDR2 YYNGEE come from the germline V gene. Written as DNA, the CDR3 is TGTGCCAGCAGCGTAGCGGATAGTGCCGGCTACACCTTC. Translating gives CASSVADSAGYTF.

The chain is built from TRBV9 and TRBJ2-1; 8 bases map to TRBD2. There are 15 residues in the CDR3. Per the germline V gene, CDR1 is SGDLS and CDR2 is YYNGEE. V shed 2 bases and J 8 bases; nucleotides not matched to a gene: 9. This chain's CDR3 is CASSVGGRPIDEQFF. For the CDR3, the DNA is TGTGCCAGCAGCGTCGGCGGGAGGCCTATCGATGAGCAGTTCTTC. Looking up the rest from reference TRBV9 and TRBJ2-1 gives the full variable domain: DSGVTQTPKHLITATGQRVTLRCSPRSGDLSVYWYQQSLDQGLQFLIQYYNGEERAKGNILERFSAQQFPDLHSELNLSSLELGDSALYFCASSVGGRPIDEQFFGPGTRLTVL.

This clone was counted between two and nine times. This rearrangement joins TRBV30 to TRBJ1-4; no definite D call. V shed 3 bases and J shed 5 bases, with 4 bases lying between them. In germline, CDR1 is GTSNPN, CDR2 SVGIG (reference sequence). This CDR3 spans 11 amino acids. For the CDR3, the DNA is TGTGCCTGGAGACAAAATGAAAAACTGTTTTTT. The encoded protein is CAWRQNEKLFF.

V gene TRBV9 combines with J gene TRBJ2-3; 8 bases are shared with TRBD1. V shed 3 bases and J 4 bases; nucleotides not matched to a gene: 10. The length of the CDR3 is 16 residues. CDR1 is SGDLS and CDR2 is YYNGEE in the germline V gene. CDR3 DNA: TGTGCCAGCAGCGCCAACCAGGGGGCAGCTGCAGATACGCAGTATTTT. Protein sequence: CASSANQGAAADTQYF. Using reference TRBV9 and TRBJ2-3 for the parts outside the CDR3, the full variable domain is DSGVTQTPKHLITATGQRVTLRCSPRSGDLSVYWYQQSLDQGLQFLIQYYNGEERAKGNILERFSAQQFPDLHSELNLSSLELGDSALYFCASSANQGAAADTQYFGPGTRLTVL.